These T cell receptor beta chains were read from a single sample in a study of early T cells in non-severe SARS-CoV-2 infection. TCRdb re-called the 5' RACE reads with MiXCR, one entry per CDR3 protein. The sample has over 25,000 distinct CDR3 sequences, approximately 6% seen once. The specimen was whole blood. The receptors here all came from an adult who was a healthcare worker with PCR-confirmed SARS-CoV-2 infection or an uninfected control (not recorded which). Each CDR3 is given with its conserved first and last residue. The D gene is left open where the match is weak. Part of the rows lack a size; the others show once, few, many or a class for expanded clones.

clone_size: many
d_call: -
v_call: TRBV28
j_call: TRBJ1-6
cdr3_aa: CASSLGTANSPLHF
cdr3_nt: TGTGCCAGCAGTTTGGGGACCGCTAATTCACCCCTCCACTTT

clone_size: many
d_call: -
v_call: TRBV20-1
j_call: TRBJ1-2
cdr3_aa: CSANRGLSPGYTF
cdr3_nt: TGCAGTGCCAACCGGGGCCTAAGTCCTGGCTACACCTTC

clone_size: few
d_call: -
v_call: TRBV27
j_call: TRBJ2-7
cdr3_aa: CASSLNGPLNFYEQYF
cdr3_nt: TGTGCCAGCAGTTTAAACGGGCCGCTAAATTTCTACGAGCAGTACTTC

clone_size: many
d_call: -
v_call: TRBV7-2
j_call: TRBJ2-2
cdr3_aa: CASSLRRGSNTGELFF
cdr3_nt: TGTGCCAGCAGCTTAAGGCGGGGCTCGAACACCGGGGAGCTGTTTTTT

clone_size: many
d_call: -
v_call: TRBV6-2/TRBV6-3
j_call: TRBJ2-3
cdr3_aa: CASSSDLPTILTRDTQYF
cdr3_nt: TGTGCCAGCAGTTCCGACTTGCCGACTATCCTTACACGTGATACGCAGTATTTT

clone_size: many
d_call: -
v_call: TRBV6-1
j_call: TRBJ2-2
cdr3_aa: CASSESAGNTGELFF
cdr3_nt: TGTGCCAGCAGTGAATCGGCAGGGAATACCGGGGAGCTGTTTTTT

clone_size: few
d_call: -
v_call: TRBV5-1
j_call: TRBJ2-5
cdr3_aa: CASSIGTSLEETQYF
cdr3_nt: TGCGCCAGCAGCATTGGGACCTCGCTGGAAGAGACCCAGTACTTC

clone_size: many
d_call: -
v_call: TRBV20-1
j_call: TRBJ2-3
cdr3_aa: CAASTDTQYF
cdr3_nt: TGCGCAGCCAGCACAGATACGCAGTATTTT

clone_size: many
d_call: -
v_call: TRBV7-2
j_call: TRBJ2-1
cdr3_aa: CASSSLSGGYNEQFF
cdr3_nt: TGTGCCAGCAGCTCCCTGAGTGGGGGTTACAATGAGCAGTTCTTC

clone_size: many
d_call: TRBD2
v_call: TRBV5-5
j_call: TRBJ2-3
cdr3_aa: CASSLEVAGDSTDTQYF
cdr3_nt: TGTGCCAGCAGTCTCGAAGTAGCGGGGGATTCCACAGATACGCAGTATTTT

clone_size: -
d_call: -
v_call: TRBV29-1
j_call: TRBJ2-1
cdr3_aa: CSVADSNEQFF
cdr3_nt: TGCAGCGTTGCGGACAGCAATGAGCAGTTCTTC

clone_size: many
d_call: TRBD1
v_call: TRBV11-3
j_call: TRBJ2-1
cdr3_aa: CASRKLDRGGNEQFF
cdr3_nt: TGTGCCAGCAGGAAACTGGACAGGGGAGGGAATGAGCAGTTCTTC

clone_size: few
d_call: -
v_call: TRBV21-1
j_call: TRBJ1-2
cdr3_aa: CASSKKLTDIGGYTF
cdr3_nt: TGTGCCAGCAGCAAAAAGCTGACGGACATCGGTGGCTACACCTTC

clone_size: many
d_call: TRBD1
v_call: TRBV6-2/TRBV6-3
j_call: TRBJ1-6
cdr3_aa: CASKVTGQENSPLHF
cdr3_nt: TGTGCCAGCAAAGTTACGGGACAGGAAAATTCACCCCTCCACTTT

clone_size: many
d_call: -
v_call: TRBV20-1
j_call: TRBJ1-5
cdr3_aa: CSARPGGTGNQPQHF
cdr3_nt: TGCAGTGCTAGACCGGGAGGGACGGGCAATCAGCCCCAGCATTTT

clone_size: few
d_call: TRBD1
v_call: TRBV7-9
j_call: TRBJ1-4
cdr3_aa: CASSLGAGTGGLGKEKLFF
cdr3_nt: TGTGCCAGCAGCTTAGGTGCCGGGACAGGGGGCCTGGGAAAGGAAAAACTGTTTTTT

clone_size: -
d_call: -
v_call: TRBV5-1
j_call: TRBJ2-1
cdr3_aa: CASSLDSSYNEQFF
cdr3_nt: TGCGCCAGCAGCTTAGACAGCTCCTACAATGAGCAGTTCTTC

clone_size: many
d_call: TRBD2
v_call: TRBV20-1
j_call: TRBJ2-5
cdr3_aa: CSARDLRGGAQETQYF
cdr3_nt: TGCAGTGCTAGAGATTTACGCGGGGGGGCACAAGAGACCCAGTACTTC

clone_size: many
d_call: TRBD1
v_call: TRBV19
j_call: TRBJ1-5
cdr3_aa: CASRQGAQPQHF
cdr3_nt: TGTGCCAGTAGGCAGGGGGCCCAGCCCCAGCATTTT

clone_size: many
d_call: -
v_call: TRBV5-6
j_call: TRBJ2-3
cdr3_aa: CASSSYRGTLSTDTQYF
cdr3_nt: TGTGCCAGCAGCTCCTATCGGGGCACCCTTAGCACAGATACGCAGTATTTT

clone_size: many
d_call: TRBD2
v_call: TRBV27
j_call: TRBJ2-7
cdr3_aa: CASGPRGDGYEQYF
cdr3_nt: TGTGCCAGCGGCCCACGGGGGGACGGCTACGAGCAGTACTTC

clone_size: few
d_call: -
v_call: TRBV7-2
j_call: TRBJ2-5
cdr3_aa: CASSFPGQRETQYF
cdr3_nt: TGTGCCAGCAGCTTCCCTGGTCAGAGAGAGACCCAGTACTTC

clone_size: -
d_call: TRBD1
v_call: TRBV12-3/TRBV12-4
j_call: TRBJ1-1
cdr3_aa: CASSFFKGGENTEAFF
cdr3_nt: TGTGCCAGCAGTTTTTTCAAAGGGGGCGAGAACACTGAAGCTTTCTTT

clone_size: few
d_call: TRBD1
v_call: TRBV20-1
j_call: TRBJ1-1
cdr3_aa: CSVKQGVRTEAFF
cdr3_nt: TGCAGTGTTAAACAGGGGGTGAGGACTGAAGCTTTCTTT

clone_size: -
d_call: -
v_call: TRBV18
j_call: TRBJ1-3
cdr3_aa: CASSLDSPGNTIYF
cdr3_nt: TGTGCCAGCTCACTAGACAGTCCTGGAAACACCATATATTTT

clone_size: many
d_call: -
v_call: TRBV11-2
j_call: TRBJ2-1
cdr3_aa: CASSFGGAAYNEQFF
cdr3_nt: TGTGCCAGCAGCTTCGGTGGGGCGGCGTACAATGAGCAGTTCTTC

clone_size: many
d_call: TRBD2
v_call: TRBV18
j_call: TRBJ2-7
cdr3_aa: CASSQGLAFDEQYF
cdr3_nt: TGTGCCAGCTCACAAGGACTAGCTTTCGACGAGCAGTACTTC

clone_size: many
d_call: -
v_call: TRBV10-3
j_call: TRBJ1-2
cdr3_aa: CAISEGGRNGYTF
cdr3_nt: TGTGCCATCAGTGAGGGGGGGCGGAATGGCTACACCTTC

clone_size: many
d_call: -
v_call: TRBV11-2
j_call: TRBJ1-5
cdr3_aa: CASSPDRNQPQHF
cdr3_nt: TGTGCCAGCAGCCCCGACAGAAATCAGCCCCAGCATTTT

clone_size: -
d_call: -
v_call: TRBV5-8
j_call: TRBJ2-2
cdr3_aa: CASSLGATVNTGELFF
cdr3_nt: TGTGCCAGCAGCTTGGGGGCGACAGTAAACACCGGGGAGCTGTTTTTT

clone_size: many
d_call: -
v_call: TRBV11-1
j_call: TRBJ2-5
cdr3_aa: CASTRSGQLQETQYF
cdr3_nt: TGTGCCAGCACTCGGTCCGGACAACTCCAAGAGACCCAGTACTTC

clone_size: many
d_call: -
v_call: TRBV18
j_call: TRBJ1-5
cdr3_aa: CASSPPGGHQPQHF
cdr3_nt: TGTGCCAGCTCACCACCCGGGGGTCATCAGCCCCAGCATTTT

clone_size: many
d_call: TRBD1
v_call: TRBV6-4
j_call: TRBJ1-5
cdr3_aa: CASSPDRDQPQHF
cdr3_nt: TGTGCCAGCAGTCCTGACAGGGATCAGCCCCAGCATTTT

clone_size: -
d_call: -
v_call: TRBV27
j_call: TRBJ2-2
cdr3_aa: CASSRRALANTGELFF
cdr3_nt: TGTGCCAGCAGCCGTCGGGCACTAGCTAACACCGGGGAGCTGTTTTTT

clone_size: -
d_call: -
v_call: TRBV9
j_call: TRBJ2-2
cdr3_aa: CASSVRGSNTRELFF
cdr3_nt: TGTGCCAGCAGCGTAAGAGGGTCCAACACCCGGGAGCTGTTTTTT

clone_size: few
d_call: -
v_call: TRBV12-5
j_call: TRBJ2-3
cdr3_aa: CASGSSLGAITDTQYF
cdr3_nt: TGTGCTAGTGGTTCTTCACTGGGGGCGATCACAGATACGCAGTATTTT

clone_size: few
d_call: TRBD1
v_call: TRBV6-5
j_call: TRBJ2-7
cdr3_aa: CASRGGTGRTYEQYF
cdr3_nt: TGTGCCAGCAGGGGGGGGACAGGGAGGACCTACGAGCAGTACTTC

clone_size: many
d_call: TRBD1
v_call: TRBV28
j_call: TRBJ1-1
cdr3_aa: CASSPRGTRENTEAFF
cdr3_nt: TGTGCCAGCAGTCCCAGGGGGACCAGAGAGAACACTGAAGCTTTCTTT

clone_size: many
d_call: TRBD2
v_call: TRBV7-2
j_call: TRBJ2-3
cdr3_aa: CASSRWTSGVIDTQYF
cdr3_nt: TGTGCCAGCAGCCGATGGACTAGCGGGGTTATAGATACGCAGTATTTT

clone_size: few
d_call: -
v_call: TRBV12-3/TRBV12-4
j_call: TRBJ2-2
cdr3_aa: CASSLSPPRGELFF
cdr3_nt: TGTGCCAGCAGTTTAAGTCCCCCTCGCGGGGAGCTGTTTTTT

clone_size: medium-sized
d_call: -
v_call: TRBV6-6
j_call: TRBJ2-7
cdr3_aa: CASTPTWGLSYEQYF
cdr3_nt: TGTGCCAGCACTCCCACTTGGGGGTTGTCCTACGAGCAGTACTTC

clone_size: few
d_call: -
v_call: TRBV7-3
j_call: TRBJ1-1
cdr3_aa: CASSLEAIMNTEAFF
cdr3_nt: TGTGCCAGCAGCTTAGAGGCGATCATGAACACTGAAGCTTTCTTT

clone_size: many
d_call: -
v_call: TRBV7-9
j_call: TRBJ1-1
cdr3_aa: CASSADGYYTEAFF
cdr3_nt: TGTGCCAGCAGCGCTGACGGTTACTACACTGAAGCTTTCTTT

clone_size: -
d_call: -
v_call: TRBV10-2
j_call: TRBJ2-2
cdr3_aa: CASSVYGELFF
cdr3_nt: TGCGCCAGCAGTGTTTACGGGGAGCTGTTTTTT

clone_size: many
d_call: TRBD2
v_call: TRBV13
j_call: TRBJ2-7
cdr3_aa: CASSRSGGAYEQYF
cdr3_nt: TGTGCCAGCAGCCGCAGCGGGGGGGCCTACGAGCAGTACTTC

clone_size: many
d_call: -
v_call: TRBV6-5
j_call: TRBJ1-1
cdr3_aa: CASSLTENTEAFF
cdr3_nt: TGTGCCAGCAGTTTGACAGAGAACACTGAAGCTTTCTTT

clone_size: -
d_call: TRBD1
v_call: TRBV28
j_call: TRBJ2-5
cdr3_aa: CASSSRQGLGQETQYF
cdr3_nt: TGTGCCAGCAGTTCACGACAGGGGTTGGGACAAGAGACCCAGTACTTC

clone_size: many
d_call: TRBD2
v_call: TRBV11-2
j_call: TRBJ2-3
cdr3_aa: CASSLDMGAGAGDTQYF
cdr3_nt: TGTGCCAGCAGCTTAGATATGGGAGCGGGGGCCGGTGATACGCAGTATTTT

clone_size: few
d_call: TRBD2
v_call: TRBV5-6
j_call: TRBJ2-5
cdr3_aa: CASSFLAGGPTQYF
cdr3_nt: TGTGCCAGCAGCTTCCTAGCGGGGGGGCCGACCCAGTACTTC

clone_size: few
d_call: -
v_call: TRBV4-1
j_call: TRBJ2-7
cdr3_aa: CASSQEAAPGYEQYF
cdr3_nt: TGCGCCAGCAGCCAAGAGGCAGCCCCGGGGTACGAGCAGTACTTC

clone_size: many
d_call: TRBD2
v_call: TRBV6-4
j_call: TRBJ2-1
cdr3_aa: CASSPSGGAHNEQFF
cdr3_nt: TGTGCCAGCAGTCCTAGCGGGGGGGCCCACAATGAGCAGTTCTTC

clone_size: many
d_call: TRBD1
v_call: TRBV27
j_call: TRBJ1-5
cdr3_aa: CASSYRGRQPQHF
cdr3_nt: TGTGCCAGCAGCTACAGGGGGCGTCAGCCCCAGCATTTT

clone_size: many
d_call: -
v_call: TRBV3-1
j_call: TRBJ2-7
cdr3_aa: CASSQGGSSNYEQYF
cdr3_nt: TGTGCCAGCAGCCAAGGAGGGTCCTCTAACTACGAGCAGTACTTC

clone_size: many
d_call: -
v_call: TRBV27
j_call: TRBJ2-2
cdr3_aa: CASSLDSPFAGELFF
cdr3_nt: TGTGCCAGCAGCCTAGACAGCCCCTTTGCCGGGGAGCTGTTTTTT

clone_size: few
d_call: TRBD1
v_call: TRBV7-9
j_call: TRBJ1-5
cdr3_aa: CASSSGQGANQPQHF
cdr3_nt: TGTGCCAGCAGCTCCGGACAGGGGGCCAATCAGCCCCAGCATTTT

clone_size: many
d_call: -
v_call: TRBV19
j_call: TRBJ1-5
cdr3_aa: CASTSVATGGNQPQHF
cdr3_nt: TGTGCCAGTACCTCGGTAGCGACCGGAGGCAATCAGCCCCAGCATTTT

clone_size: few
d_call: TRBD2
v_call: TRBV29-1
j_call: TRBJ2-7
cdr3_aa: CSARGGAYEQYF
cdr3_nt: TGCAGCGCCCGGGGAGGGGCCTACGAGCAGTACTTC